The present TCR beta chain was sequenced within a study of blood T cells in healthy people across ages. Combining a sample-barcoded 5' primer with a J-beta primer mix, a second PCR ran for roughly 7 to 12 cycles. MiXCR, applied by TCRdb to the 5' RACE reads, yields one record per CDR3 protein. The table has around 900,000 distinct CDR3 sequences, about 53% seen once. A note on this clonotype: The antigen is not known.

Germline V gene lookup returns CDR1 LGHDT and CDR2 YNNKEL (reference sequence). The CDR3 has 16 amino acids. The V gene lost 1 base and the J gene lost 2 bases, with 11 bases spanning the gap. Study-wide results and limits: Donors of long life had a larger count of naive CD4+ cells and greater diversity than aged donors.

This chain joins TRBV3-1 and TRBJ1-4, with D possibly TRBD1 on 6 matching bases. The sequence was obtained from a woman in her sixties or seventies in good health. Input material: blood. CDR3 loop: CASSQAQGPTNEKLFF. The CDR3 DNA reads TGTGCCAGCAGCCAAGCGCAGGGGCCCACTAATGAAAAACTGTTTTTT.